This TCR beta chain was sequenced during a study of Tregs in tolerant kidney transplant recipients. Study information: Related graft donors supplied nonmyeloablative bone marrow transplants, and mixed chimerism was transient. Study-wide results and limits: The small number of patients limits these findings pending further validation.

The CDR3 spans 16 residues. J was trimmed by 5 bases and V by 2 bases; bases with no gene match: 6. In germline, CDR1 is MNHEY, CDR2 SVGAGI. Data came from immunoSEQ multiplex PCR; TCRdb stores just in-frame clones and leaves some out. The sample contains about 66,000 clones, over 85% of which appear only once. Notes on this clone: Its specificity is unknown.

J is TRBJ2-1 and V is TRBV6-5, with 10 positions matching TRBD2. The material sequenced was CD8+ T cells from blood, taken before the transplant. The sequence was collected from a human donor who received a combined kidney and bone marrow transplant. The CDR3, as DNA: TGTGCCAGCAGTTACGCAAGCGGGGGGGCAGACAATGAGCAGTTCTTC. Protein sequence: CASSYASGGADNEQFF.